A single sample gave rise to the 6 T cell receptor beta chains below, sequenced in a study of breast tumors, draining lymph nodes, adjacent tissues. From the multiplex PCR reads, TCRdb called clonotypes with MiXCR, one entry per CDR3 protein. There are over 15,000 distinct CDR3 sequences in the sample; 55% to 75% occur only once, and about 20% lies in the top ten. The sample was tumor-adjacent breast tissue. The receptors derive from a female donor with breast cancer. Some clones in this sample may be carry-over from other donors' samples.

This chain connects TRBV7-9 to TRBJ2-7; 15 nucleotides agree with TRBD2. The CDR3 length is 20 residues. V lost 5 bases to trimming and J lost 0 bases; unmatched junction nucleotides: 14. In germline, CDR1 is SEHNR, CDR2 FQNEAQ (reference sequence). In DNA form, the CDR3 reads TGTGCCAGCAGCCTCCCCCGCGGACTAGCGGGAGGGCCGGGCTCCTACGAGCAGTACTTC. Protein product: CASSLPRGLAGGPGSYEQYF. Together with reference TRBV7-9 and TRBJ2-7, the CDR3 gives the full variable domain: DTGVSQNPRHKITKRGQNVTFRCDPISEHNRLYWYRQTLGQGPEFLTYFQNEAQLEKSRLLSDRFSAERPKGSFSTLEIQRTEQGDSAMYLCASSLPRGLAGGPGSYEQYFGPGTRLTVT.

The gene calls are TRBV7-3 and TRBJ1-5; D is ambiguous. The CDR3 totals 17 residues. Trimming pared 0 bases from V and 3 bases from J, leaving 15 bases between. CDR1 is SGHTA, CDR2 FQGTGA, per germline. CDR3 loop: CASSLTEFDIINQPQHF. The CDR3 DNA reads TGTGCCAGCAGCTTAACCGAATTCGACATCATCAATCAGCCCCAGCATTTT.

By share, this clonotype ranks as medium-sized. V usage is TRBV6-1 and J usage is TRBJ2-7; 8 bases fit TRBD1. V was pared by 3 bases and J by 1 base, with 5 bases of the junction left unmatched. The germline gives CDR1 MNHNS, CDR2 SASEGT. The CDR3 extends over 15 amino acids. The CDR3 region has the DNA TGTGCCAGCAGTGACCCGGACAGGGTGTCCTACGAGCAGTACGTC. This encodes CASSDPDRVSYEQYV.

This clonotype showed up many times. A read error is possible here, since a much larger clone lies one base away. This chain uses TRBV6-2 or TRBV6-3 with TRBJ2-7; perhaps D is TRBD1 or TRBD2 (5 bases each). The CDR3 is made up of 13 amino acids. Looked up from germline, CDR1 is MNHEY and CDR2 is SVGEGT. Trimming removed 2 bases from V and 4 bases from J, with 9 bases in between. Written as DNA, the CDR3 is TGTGCCAGCAGTTACAGGGACCGTTACGAGCAGTACGTC. Its protein is CASSYRDRYEQYV.

CDR3 protein: CASSLSQTVAGELFF. CDR3 bases: TGTGCCAGCAGCTTAAGCCAAACCGTTGCCGGGGAGCTGTTTTTT. The chain is built from TRBV7-3 and TRBJ2-2; D gene unclear. The CDR3 is 15 residues long. V was shortened by 1 base and J by 6 bases, with 12 bases between the two germline ends. CDR1 is SGHTA, CDR2 FQGTGA, per germline.

The chain carries TRBV12-3 or TRBV12-4 and TRBJ2-3; TRBD2 aligns across 9 bases. This CDR3 contains 16 residues. The junction had 9 bases not matched to a gene; V was cut back by 3 bases and J by 5 bases. The CDR3 loop is CASSFLGAGGGDTQYF. For the CDR3, the DNA is TGTGCCAGCAGTTTTCTAGGAGCGGGGGGAGGAGATACGCAGTATTTT.